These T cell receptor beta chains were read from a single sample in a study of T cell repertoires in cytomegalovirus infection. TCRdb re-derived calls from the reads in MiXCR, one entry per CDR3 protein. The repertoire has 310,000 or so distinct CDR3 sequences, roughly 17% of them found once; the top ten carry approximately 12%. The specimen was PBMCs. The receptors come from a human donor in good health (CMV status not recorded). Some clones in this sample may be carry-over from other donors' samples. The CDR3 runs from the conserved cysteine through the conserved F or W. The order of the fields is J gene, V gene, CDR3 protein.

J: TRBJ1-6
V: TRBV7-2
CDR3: CASRSALTPLHF

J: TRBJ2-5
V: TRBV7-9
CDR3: CASSLDLGEETQYF

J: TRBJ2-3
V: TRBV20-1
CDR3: CSARGGAGTDTQYF

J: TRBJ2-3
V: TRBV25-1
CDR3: CASSGWVSTDTQYF

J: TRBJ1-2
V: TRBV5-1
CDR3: CASSPLGANYGYTF

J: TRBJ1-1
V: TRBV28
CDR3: CASSILGTDTEAFF

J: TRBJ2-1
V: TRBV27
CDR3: CATTLGGNEQFF

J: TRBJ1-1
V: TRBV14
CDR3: CASSQWAGRGLTEAFF

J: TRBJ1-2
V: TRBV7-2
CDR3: CASSLSSPLIDGYTF

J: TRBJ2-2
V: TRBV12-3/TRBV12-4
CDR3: CASRTYRGIGELFF

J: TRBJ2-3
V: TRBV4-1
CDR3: CASSPAGLRGPDTQYF

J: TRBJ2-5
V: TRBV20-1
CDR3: CSARGSGAETQYF

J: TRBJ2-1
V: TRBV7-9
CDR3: CASSLGGDRGNEQFF

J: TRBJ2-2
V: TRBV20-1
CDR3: CSAREGGGAETGELFF

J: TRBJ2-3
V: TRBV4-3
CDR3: CASSPAPHSDTQYF

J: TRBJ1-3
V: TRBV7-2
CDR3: CASSLGPLVGGNTIFF

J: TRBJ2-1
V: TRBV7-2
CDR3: CASSPGGGDEQFF

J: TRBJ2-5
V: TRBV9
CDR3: CASSVAWGGWETQYF

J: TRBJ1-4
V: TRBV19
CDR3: CASSTAANEKLFF

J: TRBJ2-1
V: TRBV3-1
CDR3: CASSQPGESYNEQFF

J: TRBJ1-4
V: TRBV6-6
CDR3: CASRQGSYVVYEKLFF

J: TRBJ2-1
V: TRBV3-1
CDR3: CASSQGHLTNEQFF